This TCR beta chain was recorded in a study of control samples from healthy donors and cancer patients. This CDR3 is built from 15 residues. With V trimmed by 1 base and J by 3 bases, 2 bases remained unmatched. Looked up from germline, CDR1 is SGHAT and CDR2 is FQNNGV. Libraries were prepared by immunoSEQ multiplex PCR; TCRdb keeps only in-frame clonotypes and omits some of them. The sample lists 200,000 or so clones, 91% seen once, with around 1.9% in the top ten. The chain is built from TRBV11-2 and TRBJ1-5; 8 bases fit TRBD1. The material sequenced was blood. This clonotype was sampled from a man aged 30 to 39 in good health. This CDR3 reads CASSLATGVNQPQHF. As DNA, the CDR3 is TGTGCCAGCAGCTTAGCGACAGGGGTCAATCAGCCCCAGCATTTT.